This T cell receptor (beta chain) was identified during a study of blood T cell repertoires in COVID-19. Across the whole study: Nucleic acid was either cDNA or gDNA, and it came from T cells, B-cell-depleted T cells, or PBMCs.

V dropped 3 bases and J dropped 2; count of bases not matched to a gene: 8. Germline V gives CDR1 SGHRS, CDR2 YFSETQ. This CDR3 comprises 17 residues. This clone was counted only a few times. Methods used by the authors: Researchers report that nucleated cell counts were estimated from reference gene primer amplification. The protocol was immunoSEQ multiplex PCR, while the TCRdb copy is restricted to in-frame clones and leaves out a portion. For V, J and clone size, that table is used; D and trimming come from the DNA. Of around 190,000 clones listed, about 83% are singletons. Input material: peripheral blood. The sequence came from a human donor in a cohort sampled during active COVID-19. The chain couples TRBV5-1 to TRBJ2-1; 10 bases are shared with TRBD2. CDR3 residues: CASSSLSLAGAYNEQFF. The CDR3 region has the DNA TGCGCCAGCAGCTCACTGTCCCTAGCGGGGGCCTACAATGAGCAGTTCTTC.